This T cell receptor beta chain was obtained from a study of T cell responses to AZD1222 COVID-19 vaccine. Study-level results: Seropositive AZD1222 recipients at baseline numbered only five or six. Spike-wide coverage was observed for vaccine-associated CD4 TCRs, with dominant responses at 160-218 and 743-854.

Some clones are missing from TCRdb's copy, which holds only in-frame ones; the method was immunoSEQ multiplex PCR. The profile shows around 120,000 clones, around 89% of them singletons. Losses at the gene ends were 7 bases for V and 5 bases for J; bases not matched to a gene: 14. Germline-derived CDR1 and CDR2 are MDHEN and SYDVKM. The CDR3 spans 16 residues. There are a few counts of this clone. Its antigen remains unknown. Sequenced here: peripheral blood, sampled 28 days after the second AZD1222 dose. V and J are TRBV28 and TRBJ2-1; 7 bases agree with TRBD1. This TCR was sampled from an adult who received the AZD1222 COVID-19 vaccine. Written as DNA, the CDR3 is TGTGCCAGCACTGAACAGGGGTTATTATCCCACAATGAGCAGTTCTTC. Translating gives CASTEQGLLSHNEQFF.